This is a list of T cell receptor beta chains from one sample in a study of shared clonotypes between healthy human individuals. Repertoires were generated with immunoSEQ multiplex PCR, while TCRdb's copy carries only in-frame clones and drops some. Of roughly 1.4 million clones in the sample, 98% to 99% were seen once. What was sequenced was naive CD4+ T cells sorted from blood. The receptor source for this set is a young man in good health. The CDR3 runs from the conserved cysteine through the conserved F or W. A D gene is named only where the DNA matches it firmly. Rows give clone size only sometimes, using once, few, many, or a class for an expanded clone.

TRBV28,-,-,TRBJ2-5,TGTGCCAGCAGGACAGTCAGGCCAGAGACCCAGTACTTC,CASRTVRPETQYF
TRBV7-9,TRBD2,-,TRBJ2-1,TGTGCCAGCAGCTCCGCGTTGGCGGGAGGGCATCAGAAAAATGAGCAGTTCTTC,CASSSALAGGHQKNEQFF
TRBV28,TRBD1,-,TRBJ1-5,TGTGCCAGCAGCCACCGCCGGGGGACAGGAACCTACAGTCAGCCCCAGCATTTT,CASSHRRGTGTYSQPQHF
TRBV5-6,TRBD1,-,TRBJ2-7,TGTGCCAGCAGCTTGGGCAGGGGGCAGGAGTACTTC,CASSLGRGQEYF
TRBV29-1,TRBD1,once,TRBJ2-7,TGCAGCGCTGAAGGGGGCCGCTACGAGCAGTACTTC,CSAEGGRYEQYF
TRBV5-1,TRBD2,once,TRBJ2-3,TGCGCCAGCAGCTTGGTAAGCGGGGCTAACACAGATACGCAGTATTTT,CASSLVSGANTDTQYF
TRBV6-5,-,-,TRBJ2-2,TGTGCCACCCTCGGACACGGGGCATCCGGGGAGCTGTTTTTT,CATLGHGASGELFF
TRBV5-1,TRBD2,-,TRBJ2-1,TGCGCCAGCAGCAAGGGACTAGCGGGAGGACTATACAATGAGCAGTTCTTC,CASSKGLAGGLYNEQFF
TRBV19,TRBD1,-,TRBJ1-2,TGTGCCAGTAGTTCGTCCGGGACAGGGATGTTTGGCTACACCTTC,CASSSSGTGMFGYTF
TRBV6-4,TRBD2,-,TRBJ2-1,TGTGCCAGCGGACCACTAGCGGGAGCCTCCGGGGAGCAGTTCTTC,CASGPLAGASGEQFF
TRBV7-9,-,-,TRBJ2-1,TGTGCCATCGAGACTCAGCGGTCCCACAATGAGCAGTTCTTC,CAIETQRSHNEQFF
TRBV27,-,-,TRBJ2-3,TGTGCCAGCAGTCAAGCAGGGGGGAACACAGATACGCAGTATTTT,CASSQAGGNTDTQYF
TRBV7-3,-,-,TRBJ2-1,TGTGCCAGCAGCTTAATACCCAGGGGCACCTACAATGAGCAGTTCTTC,CASSLIPRGTYNEQFF
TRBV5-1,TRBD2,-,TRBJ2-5,TGCGCCAGCAGCTTGGCACTAGCGGCCCAAGAGACCCAGTACTTC,CASSLALAAQETQYF
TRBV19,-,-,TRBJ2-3,TGTGCCAGCCGAGCGAAGCGGCGGATCACAGATACGCAGTATTTT,CASRAKRRITDTQYF
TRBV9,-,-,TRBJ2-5,TGTGCCAGCAGCGTATCGGGTTCGTACCAAGAGACCCAGTACTTC,CASSVSGSYQETQYF
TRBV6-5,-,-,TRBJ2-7,TGTGCCAGCAGCCCGTACTGGGGGCTCTACGAGCAGTACTTC,CASSPYWGLYEQYF
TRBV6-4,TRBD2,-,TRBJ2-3,TGTGCCAGCAGTGACTCGAAACTAGCGGGAGGGACCACAGATACGCAGTATTTT,CASSDSKLAGGTTDTQYF
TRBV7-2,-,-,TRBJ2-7,TGTGCCAGCAGCTCCCGGACTGGATCCTACGAGCAGTACTTC,CASSSRTGSYEQYF
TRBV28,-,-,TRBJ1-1,TGTGCCAGCAGTTTGGCAGCGAACACTGAAGCTTTCTTT,CASSLAANTEAFF
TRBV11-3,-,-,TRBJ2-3,TGTGCCAGCAGCTTAGATTGGGAAGGGGGCACAGATACGCAGTATTTT,CASSLDWEGGTDTQYF
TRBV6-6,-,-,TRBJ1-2,TGTGCCAGCTATTGGAGTGGGTCCGGTAACTATGGCTACACCTTC,CASYWSGSGNYGYTF
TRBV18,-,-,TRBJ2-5,TGTGCCAGCTCACCACAAGGGATGGAGACCCAGTACTTC,CASSPQGMETQYF
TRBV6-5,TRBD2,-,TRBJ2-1,TGTGCCAGCAGCTTCGGACTAGCGGGAGGGAATGAGCAGTTCTTC,CASSFGLAGGNEQFF
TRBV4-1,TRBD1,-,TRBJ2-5,TGCGCCAGCAGCCAGAGACAGGGTCGGGAGACCCAGTACTTC,CASSQRQGRETQYF
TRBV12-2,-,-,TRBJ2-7,TGTGCAAGTCGAAAGCGGGAGGAATACTACGAGCAGTACTTC,CASRKREEYYEQYF
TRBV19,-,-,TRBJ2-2,TGTGCCAGTAGTAGGGACTCCCTGGGGGAGCTGTTTTTT,CASSRDSLGELFF
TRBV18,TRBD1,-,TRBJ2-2,TGTGCCAGCTCACCAGAGGGACAGGCCACCGGGGAGCTGTTTTTT,CASSPEGQATGELFF
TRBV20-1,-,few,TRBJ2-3,TGCAGTGCTAGGGGCACAGATACGCAGTATTTT,CSARGTDTQYF
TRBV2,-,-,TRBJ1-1,TGTGCCAGCAGAACCTACAGGGAGAACACTGAAGCTTTCTTT,CASRTYRENTEAFF
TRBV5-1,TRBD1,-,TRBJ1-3,TGCGCCAGCAGCCCAGGGGGAGCACCTGGAAACACCATATATTTT,CASSPGGAPGNTIYF
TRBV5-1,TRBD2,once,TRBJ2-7,TGCGCCAGCAGCTTGGGACTAGCGGGAGAGTTTTTAGCGTACGAGCAGTACTTC,CASSLGLAGEFLAYEQYF
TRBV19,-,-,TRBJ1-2,TGTGCCAGTACCAATATAGGAGAGGGGCGTCGGGACTATGGCTACACCTTC,CASTNIGEGRRDYGYTF
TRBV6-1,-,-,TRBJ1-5,TGTGCCAGCAGTGAAGGCAGGGCACAATTTTCCAATCAGCCCCAGCATTTT,CASSEGRAQFSNQPQHF
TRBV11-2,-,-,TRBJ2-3,TGTGCCAGCAGCGTCAACCCCAGCTGGGGGGAGACCCGAGATACGCAGTATTTT,CASSVNPSWGETRDTQYF
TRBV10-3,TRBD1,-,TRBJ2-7,TGTGCCATCAGTGAAGGGGACAGGGAGTTCTACGAGCAGTACTTC,CAISEGDREFYEQYF
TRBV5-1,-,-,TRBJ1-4,TGCGCCAGCAGCTCCGGGCCAGCTCGGGAATACGAAAAACTGTTTTTT,CASSSGPAREYEKLFF